This T cell receptor (beta chain) is from a study of CD8 T cells in ankylosing spondylitis. Findings of the study overall: Roughly eight highly homologous variants made up a TCR beta motif that seemed to typify ankylosing spondylitis blood.

The ends lost 3 bases at V and 4 bases at J; junction bases unmatched: 6. Germline-derived CDR1 and CDR2 are MDHEN and SYDVKM. This CDR3 is 15 amino acids long. This clonotype was observed many times. No antigen is known for it. TCRdb reanalysed the 5' RACE reads using MiXCR and keeps one entry per CDR3 protein. Among around 490,000 distinct CDR3 sequences listed, 5.3% were seen once. The chain combines TRBV28 with TRBJ2-4; 7 bases are shared with TRBD1. Sequencing was done on a sample of blood, either unsorted or a sorted T cell fraction (not recorded which). The TCR comes from a male donor with ankylosing spondylitis. The CDR3 loop is CASSFFRDRKNIQYF. CDR3 nucleotide sequence: TGTGCCAGCAGTTTTTTCCGGGACAGAAAAAACATTCAGTACTTC. Filled out from reference TRBV28 and TRBJ2-4, the complete variable domain reads DVKVTQSSRYLVKRTGEKVFLECVQDMDHENMFWYRQDPGLGLRLIYFSYDVKMKEKGDIPEGYSVSREKKERFSLILESASTNQTSMYLCASSFFRDRKNIQYFGAGTRLSVL.